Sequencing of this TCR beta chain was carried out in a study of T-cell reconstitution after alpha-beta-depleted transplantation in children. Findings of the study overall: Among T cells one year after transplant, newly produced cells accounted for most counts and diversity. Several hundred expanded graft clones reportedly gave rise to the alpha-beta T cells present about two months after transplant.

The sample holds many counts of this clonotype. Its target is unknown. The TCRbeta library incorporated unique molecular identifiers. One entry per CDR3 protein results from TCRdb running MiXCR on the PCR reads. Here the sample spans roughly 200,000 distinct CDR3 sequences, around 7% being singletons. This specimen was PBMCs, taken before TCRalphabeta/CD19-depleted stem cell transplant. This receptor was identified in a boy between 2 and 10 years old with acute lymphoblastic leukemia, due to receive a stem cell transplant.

This chain's CDR3 is CSSGHPSTDTQYF. The CDR3 DNA follows: TGCAGCTCCGGACACCCCAGCACAGATACGCAGTATTTT. This chain uses TRBV29-1 with TRBJ2-3; D is perhaps TRBD1 (5 bases). Germline CDR1 and CDR2: SQVTM and ANQGSEA. V was trimmed by 8 bases and J by 0 bases, leaving 12 bases between them. The CDR3 is made up of 13 amino acids.